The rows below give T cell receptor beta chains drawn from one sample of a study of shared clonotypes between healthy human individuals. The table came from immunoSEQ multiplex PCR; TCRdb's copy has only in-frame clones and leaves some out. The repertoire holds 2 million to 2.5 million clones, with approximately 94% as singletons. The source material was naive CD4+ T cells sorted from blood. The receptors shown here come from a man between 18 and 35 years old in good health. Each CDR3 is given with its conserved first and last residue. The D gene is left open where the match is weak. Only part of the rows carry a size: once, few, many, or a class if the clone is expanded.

CDR3 protein: CASSKDTLYEQYF
CDR3 DNA: TGTGCCAGTAGTAAGGACACCTTATACGAGCAGTACTTC
J gene: TRBJ2-7
D gene: NA
CDR3 length: 13
clone size: NA
V gene: TRBV19

CDR3 protein: CASSSPGLPGYNEQFF
CDR3 DNA: TGTGCCAGCAGCTCCCCAGGACTTCCCGGCTACAATGAGCAGTTCTTC
J gene: TRBJ2-1
D gene: NA
CDR3 length: 16
clone size: NA
V gene: TRBV28

CDR3 protein: CASSRGGRGTDTQYF
CDR3 DNA: TGTGCCAGCAGCCGAGGCGGGAGGGGTACAGATACGCAGTATTTT
J gene: TRBJ2-3
D gene: TRBD2
CDR3 length: 15
clone size: NA
V gene: TRBV5-4

CDR3 protein: CAISPGITGANVLTF
CDR3 DNA: TGTGCCATCAGTCCCGGAATTACTGGGGCCAACGTCCTGACTTTC
J gene: TRBJ2-6
D gene: NA
CDR3 length: 15
clone size: NA
V gene: TRBV10-3

CDR3 protein: CASSSGPLGYEQYF
CDR3 DNA: TGTGCCAGCAGCTCGGGGCCACTAGGCTACGAGCAGTACTTC
J gene: TRBJ2-7
D gene: NA
CDR3 length: 14
clone size: NA
V gene: TRBV7-6

CDR3 protein: CASSYSTEKTQYF
CDR3 DNA: TGTGCCAGCAGTTACTCTACAGAAAAGACCCAGTACTTC
J gene: TRBJ2-5
D gene: NA
CDR3 length: 13
clone size: NA
V gene: TRBV6-5

CDR3 protein: CASSEWDEQYF
CDR3 DNA: TGTGCCAGCAGTGAATGGGACGAGCAGTACTTC
J gene: TRBJ2-7
D gene: NA
CDR3 length: 11
clone size: few
V gene: TRBV2

CDR3 protein: CASSFAGSEQETQYF
CDR3 DNA: TGTGCCAGCAGCTTCGCGGGGTCTGAGCAAGAGACCCAGTACTTC
J gene: TRBJ2-5
D gene: NA
CDR3 length: 15
clone size: NA
V gene: TRBV7-3

CDR3 protein: CASSLGLDIGRGRIYEQYF
CDR3 DNA: TGTGCCAGCAGCTTGGGCTTAGACATAGGCCGCGGACGGATCTACGAGCAGTACTTC
J gene: TRBJ2-7
D gene: NA
CDR3 length: 19
clone size: once
V gene: TRBV5-4

CDR3 protein: CASSYPGVPPYEQYF
CDR3 DNA: TGTGCCAGCAGTTACCCAGGGGTGCCGCCCTACGAGCAGTACTTC
J gene: TRBJ2-7
D gene: NA
CDR3 length: 15
clone size: NA
V gene: TRBV6-5

CDR3 protein: CASRARQGVNNEQFF
CDR3 DNA: TGTGCCAGCAGGGCGAGACAGGGGGTAAACAATGAGCAGTTCTTC
J gene: TRBJ2-1
D gene: TRBD1
CDR3 length: 15
clone size: NA
V gene: TRBV27

CDR3 protein: CASSSPYEQYF
CDR3 DNA: TGTGCCAGCAGCTCACCCTACGAGCAGTACTTC
J gene: TRBJ2-7
D gene: NA
CDR3 length: 11
clone size: NA
V gene: TRBV5-4

CDR3 protein: CASSLPKGQGSNEQYF
CDR3 DNA: TGCGCCAGCAGCTTGCCAAAGGGACAGGGGTCGAACGAGCAGTACTTC
J gene: TRBJ2-7
D gene: TRBD1
CDR3 length: 16
clone size: NA
V gene: TRBV5-1

CDR3 protein: CASSQGTSGGADTQYF
CDR3 DNA: TGTGCCAGCAGCCAAGGGACTAGCGGGGGGGCGGATACGCAGTATTTT
J gene: TRBJ2-3
D gene: TRBD2
CDR3 length: 16
clone size: NA
V gene: TRBV4-2

CDR3 protein: CAIRPSGPGASYNEQFF
CDR3 DNA: TGTGCCATTCGGCCGTCCGGGCCAGGGGCCAGCTACAATGAGCAGTTCTTC
J gene: TRBJ2-1
D gene: NA
CDR3 length: 17
clone size: NA
V gene: TRBV10-3

CDR3 protein: CASSLTGDHSYEQYF
CDR3 DNA: TGCGCCAGCAGCTTGACAGGGGACCACTCCTACGAGCAGTACTTC
J gene: TRBJ2-7
D gene: TRBD1
CDR3 length: 15
clone size: NA
V gene: TRBV5-1

CDR3 protein: CASSRSSGNYEQYF
CDR3 DNA: TGTGCCAGTAGTAGGTCTAGCGGAAACTACGAGCAGTACTTC
J gene: TRBJ2-7
D gene: TRBD2
CDR3 length: 14
clone size: NA
V gene: TRBV19

CDR3 protein: CASSRSGQGQETQYF
CDR3 DNA: TGCGCCAGCAGTAGGTCGGGACAGGGACAAGAGACCCAGTACTTC
J gene: TRBJ2-5
D gene: TRBD1
CDR3 length: 15
clone size: NA
V gene: TRBV5-1

CDR3 protein: CASRRTAMNYGYTF
CDR3 DNA: TGTGCCAGCAGGCGGACAGCTATGAACTATGGCTACACCTTC
J gene: TRBJ1-2
D gene: NA
CDR3 length: 14
clone size: NA
V gene: TRBV6-1

CDR3 protein: CASSLEIGRSEQYF
CDR3 DNA: TGTGCCAGCAGCTTAGAAATCGGGAGGAGCGAGCAGTACTTC
J gene: TRBJ2-7
D gene: TRBD2
CDR3 length: 14
clone size: NA
V gene: TRBV7-2

CDR3 protein: CASSPIGTGGGEQYF
CDR3 DNA: TGTGCCAGCTCACCCATTGGCACAGGGGGAGGCGAGCAGTACTTC
J gene: TRBJ2-7
D gene: TRBD1
CDR3 length: 15
clone size: NA
V gene: TRBV18

CDR3 protein: CASMGTQETQYF
CDR3 DNA: TGTGCCAGCATGGGGACCCAAGAGACCCAGTACTTC
J gene: TRBJ2-5
D gene: NA
CDR3 length: 12
clone size: NA
V gene: TRBV6-5

CDR3 protein: CASSLAGTDLQETQYF
CDR3 DNA: TGCGCCAGCAGCTTGGCCGGGACAGACCTTCAAGAGACCCAGTACTTC
J gene: TRBJ2-5
D gene: TRBD1
CDR3 length: 16
clone size: NA
V gene: TRBV5-1

CDR3 protein: CASVRDRVYEQYF
CDR3 DNA: TGTGCCAGCGTCCGGGACAGGGTCTACGAGCAGTACTTC
J gene: TRBJ2-7
D gene: TRBD1
CDR3 length: 13
clone size: NA
V gene: TRBV28

CDR3 protein: CASSPGRGRTQPQHF
CDR3 DNA: TGTGCCAGCAGCCCCGGCAGGGGGCGAACTCAGCCCCAGCATTTT
J gene: TRBJ1-5
D gene: TRBD1
CDR3 length: 15
clone size: NA
V gene: TRBV6-1

CDR3 protein: CASSQGAVGRRGYTF
CDR3 DNA: TGCGCCAGCAGCCAGGGGGCGGTCGGCAGGCGCGGCTACACCTTC
J gene: TRBJ1-2
D gene: NA
CDR3 length: 15
clone size: NA
V gene: TRBV4-1

CDR3 protein: CAWSVLRQGAGELFF
CDR3 DNA: TGTGCCTGGAGTGTACTTCGACAGGGGGCCGGGGAGCTGTTTTTT
J gene: TRBJ2-2
D gene: TRBD1
CDR3 length: 15
clone size: NA
V gene: TRBV30

CDR3 protein: CASSLAGNPPMEDGYTF
CDR3 DNA: TGCGCCAGCAGCTTGGCGGGTAATCCCCCTATGGAAGATGGCTACACCTTC
J gene: TRBJ1-2
D gene: NA
CDR3 length: 17
clone size: once
V gene: TRBV5-1

CDR3 protein: CASSRGGSGGNTGELFF
CDR3 DNA: TGCGCCAGCAGCCGGGGAGGCAGCGGGGGGAACACCGGGGAGCTGTTTTTT
J gene: TRBJ2-2
D gene: TRBD2
CDR3 length: 17
clone size: NA
V gene: TRBV5-1

CDR3 protein: CASSYVGNYGYTF
CDR3 DNA: TGTGCCAGCAGTTACGTCGGTAACTATGGCTACACCTTC
J gene: TRBJ1-2
D gene: NA
CDR3 length: 13
clone size: NA
V gene: TRBV6-6